The next 15 T cell receptor beta chains were all read from a single sample in a study of blood T cell repertoires in COVID-19. The assay was immunoSEQ multiplex PCR, and TCRdb's table has in-frame clones only and misses some. The table includes 110,000 or so clones, 75% to 90% detected once. Sequencing used peripheral blood. The receptor set was obtained from a woman in her sixties with COVID-19, enrolled during active disease.

This clone has just one count. CDR3 loop: CASSLLWAGVKDTQYF. The CDR3 nucleotides read TGTGCCAGCAGTCTGCTGTGGGCGGGGGTAAAGGATACGCAGTATTTT. The chain employs TRBV7-2 and TRBJ2-3; 7 bases fit TRBD2. CDR1 and CDR2 (germline): SGHTA, FQGNSA. The junction had 15 bases not matched to a gene; V was cut back by 6 bases and J by 6 bases. CDR3 length: 16 amino acids. The whole variable domain, remainder taken from reference TRBV7-2 and TRBJ2-3, is GAGVSQSPSNKVTEKGKDVELRCDPISGHTALYWYRQSLGQGLEFLIYFQGNSAPDKSGLPSDRFSAERTGGSVSTLTIQRTQQEDSAVYLCASSLLWAGVKDTQYFGPGTRLTVL.

The rearrangement uses TRBV20-1 and TRBJ2-1; TRBD1 agrees at 8 bases. The CDR3 spans 11 residues. Germline values: CDR1 DFQATT, CDR2 SNEGSKA (reference sequence). Trimming cost V 6 bases and J 8 bases; bases outside gene matches: 3. DNA of the CDR3: TGCAGTGCAGCGACAGGGGATGAGCAGTTCTTC. This encodes CSAATGDEQFF.

This clone has just one count. The CDR3: CASSLKLYTEAFF. The CDR3 DNA follows: TGTGCCAGCAGCTTGAAGCTTTACACTGAAGCTTTCTTT. The rearrangement links TRBV5-8 to TRBJ1-1, with unresolved D. Germline assignment: CDR1 SGHTS and CDR2 YDEGEE. Trimming cost V 1 base and J 3 bases, with 7 bases left between them. The CDR3 is 13 amino acids.

V and J are TRBV5-6 and TRBJ1-6; no clear D. Germline V CDR1 and CDR2: SGHDT, YYEEEE. CDR3 size: 13 residues. V gave up 0 bases and J gave up 9 bases, with 7 bases separating them. The CDR3 reads CASSLAPSSPLHF. For the CDR3, the DNA is TGTGCCAGCAGCTTGGCCCCCAGTTCACCCCTCCACTTT.

Remarks on this clone: This CDR3 is also generated by other DNA sequences in the sample. The chain uses TRBV4-2 and TRBJ1-1, with no clear D. The V gene's germline CDR1 is LGHNA and CDR2 YNFKEQ. This CDR3 is built from 13 residues. The ends were cut back, 0 bases at V and 3 bases at J, with 5 bases in the middle. The CDR3 DNA reads TGTGCCAGCAGCCAAGATCGAGACACTGAAGCTTTCTTT. Its translation: CASSQDRDTEAFF.

The rearrangement uses TRBV7-3 and TRBJ1-3; perhaps TRBD1 as D (5 bases). V lost 5 bases to trimming and J lost 0 bases, with 8 bases between them. Germline CDR1 SGHTA, CDR2 FQGTGA. The CDR3 loop spans 14 amino acids. The CDR3: CASSLDSSGNTIYF. The CDR3 nucleotides read TGTGCCAGCAGCCTCGACAGCTCTGGAAACACCATATATTTT.

The gene calls are TRBV29-1 and TRBJ1-2, with D uncertain. The CDR3 loop spans 18 amino acids. Trimming shortened V by 6 bases and J by 9 bases, and 35 bases separated the two germline ends. Germline V gene lookup returns CDR1 SQVTM and CDR2 ANQGSEA. CDR3 sequence: CSVHGGMGTFASNFRYTF. The CDR3 bases are TGCAGCGTCCACGGAGGGATGGGAACGTTCGCGTCTAACTTTCGCTACACCTTC. Combining the CDR3 with reference TRBV29-1 and TRBJ1-2 gives the whole variable domain SAVISQKPSRDICQRGTSLTIQCQVDSQVTMMFWYRQQPGQSLTLIATANQGSEATYESGFVIDKFPISRPNLTFSTLTVSNMSPEDSSIYLCSVHGGMGTFASNFRYTFGSGTRLTVV.

This clone was found once. The rearrangement uses TRBV12-3 or TRBV12-4 and TRBJ1-1; D not certain. Trimming shortened V by 2 bases and J by 5 bases, and 6 bases separated the two germline ends. CDR3 size: 12 residues. CDR3 DNA sequence: TGTGCCAGCAGTTTAATAATAACTGAAGCTTTCTTT. Translated: CASSLIITEAFF.

The rearrangement joins TRBV4-1 to TRBJ1-2; D is perhaps TRBD1 (6 bases). Germline V CDR1 and CDR2: MGHRA, YSYEKL. Trimming removed 2 bases from V and 2 bases from J, with 18 bases in between. The CDR3 covers 17 residues. The CDR3 DNA follows: TGCGCCAGCAGCCAAACGAAAATTACAGGGACCAACTATGGCTACACCTTC. This translates into CASSQTKITGTNYGYTF.

Regarding this clone: The junction departs from the called germline gene at one end, perhaps through a read error. The chain recombines TRBV7-7 with TRBJ2-3, with TRBD2 matching over 7 bases. The CDR3 runs to 15 residues. Per germline, CDR1 SSHAT and CDR2 FNYEAQ (reference sequence). As DNA, the CDR3 is TGTGCTAGCAGCCGTGACAGCGGGGCCACAGATACGCAGTATTTT. It yields the protein CASSRDSGATDTQYF. The full variable domain, with the rest looked up from reference TRBV7-7 and TRBJ2-3, is GAGVSQSPRYKVTKRGQDVTLRCDPISSHATLYWYQQALGQGPEFLTYFNYEAQPDKSGLPSDRFSAERPEGSISTLTIQRTEQRDSAMYRCASSRDSGATDTQYFGPGTRLTVL.

This rearrangement joins TRBV4-1 to TRBJ2-3; 8 bases match TRBD2. CDR3 length equals 16 residues. Per germline, CDR1 MGHRA and CDR2 YSYEKL. V gave up 4 bases and J gave up 5 bases; unmatched junction bases: 11. CDR3 protein: CASSPIGTRFIDTQYF. The DNA of the CDR3 is TGCGCCAGCAGCCCTATTGGGACTAGGTTTATAGATACGCAGTATTTT.

V is TRBV14 and J is TRBJ1-1; TRBD1 might be the D (6 bases). This CDR3 region has 15 residues. The V end lost 1 base, the J end lost 3 bases, and 12 bases lay between the germline ends. Germline V gene lookup returns CDR1 SGHDN and CDR2 FVKESK. The CDR3 is CASSQVAGADTEAFF. In DNA, the CDR3 is TGTGCCAGCAGCCAAGTCGCGGGGGCCGACACTGAAGCTTTCTTT.

The V gene is TRBV5-1, the J gene TRBJ2-5; TRBD2 might be the D (6 bases). The CDR3 sequence is 16 residues long. Trimming removed 2 bases from V and 5 bases from J, with 19 bases in between. From germline, CDR1 is SGHRS and CDR2 YFSETQ. DNA for the CDR3: TGCGCCAGCAGCTTTGTGTTAGGAGGGAGCGGGGAGACCCAGTACTTC. Translation gives CASSFVLGGSGETQYF. Based on the CDR3 plus reference TRBV5-1 and TRBJ2-5, the full variable domain is KAGVTQTPRYLIKTRGQQVTLSCSPISGHRSVSWYQQTPGQGLQFLFEYFSETQRNKGNFPGRFSGRQFSNSRSEMNVSTLELGDSALYLCASSFVLGGSGETQYFGPGTRLLVL.

The gene calls are TRBV5-6 and TRBJ1-6; D is possibly TRBD1 (5 bases). V gave up 4 bases and J gave up 0 bases, with 11 bases separating them. CDR3 length: 16 residues. CDR1 SGHDT and CDR2 YYEEEE come from the germline V gene. CDR3 nucleotides: TGTGCCAGCAGCACAACAGGAAGCTCCTATAATTCACCCCTCCACTTT. It encodes CASSTTGSSYNSPLHF.

The rearrangement uses TRBV7-2 and TRBJ2-3, with a possible D match to TRBD2 (7 bases). Germline V CDR1 and CDR2: SGHTA, FQGNSA. The CDR3 sequence is 15 residues long. Trimming removed 4 bases from V and 4 bases from J, with 15 bases in between. In DNA form, the CDR3 reads TGTGCCAGCAGCTCATGGGGGGGCCCTTCAGATACGCAGTATTTT. Its protein product is CASSSWGGPSDTQYF.